This T cell receptor (beta chain) came from a study of Ad26.COV2.S vaccination and SARS-CoV-2 variants. Broader study findings: Researchers cautioned that TCR breadth and depth analyses may have underestimated total T cell responses.

The sample's treatment: roughly 19 received Ad26.COV2.S at low or high dose, single or two shots; 5 received placebo; per-sample allocation not given. Specimen acquisition occurred on day 63 following the initial vaccine or placebo injection. Germline CDR1 and CDR2: MGHRA and YSYEKL. After removal of 5 bases from V and 4 bases from J, the junction contained 8 bases not matched to a gene. The CDR3 covers 16 residues. To note about this clone: What it binds is not known.

The method was immunoSEQ multiplex PCR; TCRdb's version includes in-frame clones alone and lacks a portion of them. The sample records 450,000 to 550,000 clones, nearly 90% being singletons. The sample in question was peripheral blood, obtained in a trial of Ad26.COV2.S vaccine versus placebo. The chain couples TRBV4-1 to TRBJ2-3; 11 bases are shared with TRBD2. The source of this sequence is a person between 18 and 65 years old who received the Ad26.COV2.S COVID-19 vaccine or a placebo. The CDR3 DNA reads as TGCGCCAGCAGCTCCCTCCGACTAGCGGGACCAGATACGCAGTATTTT. The encoded protein is CASSSLRLAGPDTQYF.